Below, 7 T cell receptor beta chains from the same sample are listed, as sequenced in a study of OX40 agonist ivuxolimab in advanced cancers. The assay was immunoSEQ multiplex PCR, and TCRdb's table has in-frame clones only and misses some. Among 16,000 or so clones listed, around four fifths were seen once. Source: CD4+ or CD8+ T cells sorted from blood, taken in a trial of the OX40 agonist ivuxolimab. These receptors were taken from an adult with an advanced solid tumor such as melanoma, head and neck, liver or kidney cancer.

This clone was found a few times. The V gene is TRBV11-2, the J gene TRBJ1-1; 10 bases are a match to TRBD1. Germline V gene data show CDR1 as SGHAT and CDR2 as FQNNGV. After removal of 3 bases from V and 6 bases from J, the junction contained 7 bases not matched to a gene. CDR3 length: 15 amino acids. In DNA, the CDR3 is TGTGCCAGCAGCTTTACGACAGGGGGCTTGGCTGAAGCTTTCTTT. It translates to CASSFTTGGLAEAFF.

V and J are TRBV27 and TRBJ1-1; weak D call: TRBD1 (6 bases). CDR1 and CDR2 (germline): MNHEY, SMNVEV (reference sequence). This CDR3 is 17 amino acids long. V was shortened by 5 bases and J by 1 base, with 20 bases between the two germline ends. This chain's CDR3 is CASSLAEGGTRNTEAFF. CDR3 DNA sequence: TGTGCCAGCAGTCTAGCCGAGGGGGGGACTCGGAACACTGAAGCTTTCTTT.

CDR3 protein: CASSYSKEYGYTF. CDR3 bases: TGTGCCAGCAGTTACTCGAAGGAATATGGCTACACCTTC. The V call is TRBV6-5, the J call TRBJ1-2; D gene ambiguous. Trimming cost V 0 bases and J 5 bases, with 7 bases left between them. Per germline, CDR1 MNHEY and CDR2 SVGAGI. This CDR3 contains 13 residues.

The chain couples TRBV9 to TRBJ2-1; D assignment may be TRBD1 or TRBD2 (5 bases each). This CDR3 region has 12 residues. The germline V gene has CDR1 SGDLS and CDR2 YYNGEE. V was clipped by 0 bases and J by 9 bases, with 7 bases between them. The CDR3 protein is CASSVAGSEQFF. DNA of the CDR3: TGTGCCAGCAGCGTAGCAGGGAGTGAGCAGTTCTTC.

V is TRBV6-5 and J is TRBJ2-1; D unclear. The V gene lost 4 bases and the J gene lost 7 bases, with 8 bases spanning the gap. Germline assignment: CDR1 MNHEY and CDR2 SVGAGI. There are 12 residues in the CDR3. This chain's CDR3 is CASSSLGNEQFF. CDR3 DNA: TGTGCCAGCAGTTCCTTGGGGAATGAGCAGTTCTTC.

This clone was counted a few times. The J gene is TRBJ1-4, the V gene TRBV4-1; D might be TRBD1 (5 bases). The germline gives CDR1 MGHRA, CDR2 YSYEKL. V lost 0 bases and J 5 bases, leaving 13 bases between the germline ends. The CDR3 contains 16 residues. The CDR3 bases are TGCGCCAGCAGCCAAGATTCTGCAGGGTGGAATGAAAAACTGTTTTTT. This encodes CASSQDSAGWNEKLFF.

The chain links TRBV4-1 to TRBJ2-7; 14 bases map to TRBD2. CDR3 length equals 15 residues. Losses at the gene ends were 2 bases for V and 5 bases for J; bases not matched to a gene: 2. CDR1 and CDR2 from the germline V gene are MGHRA and YSYEKL. The CDR3 DNA reads as TGCGCCAGCAGCCAAAAGACTAGCGGGGGGGACGAGCAGTACTTC. Its protein is CASSQKTSGGDEQYF.